This T cell receptor beta chain was documented in a study of blood T cells in healthy people across ages. Next came a second PCR, run for roughly 6 to 11 cycles, which used a sample-barcoded 5' primer along with a J-beta primer mix. TCRdb itself ran the 5' RACE reads through MiXCR, one entry per CDR3 protein. Among roughly 560,000 distinct CDR3 sequences listed, more than 20% were seen once. Study outcomes and limitations: Per million T cells, the diversity of TCR beta decreased roughly linearly as age advanced.

Germline values: CDR1 MGHRA, CDR2 YSYEKL. V was pared by 4 bases and J by 5 bases, with 15 bases between. The CDR3 totals 15 residues. This clonotype was seen a handful of times. Antigen: not known. This sample also appeared in a second study, on T cells of mothers and their children.

Sequencing used blood. The source is a boy aged 5 to 17 in good health. The rearrangement links TRBV4-1 to TRBJ2-1, with D perhaps given as TRBD1 or TRBD2 (5 bases each). In nucleotides, the CDR3 is TGCGCCAGCAGCCCACGAGGGGAGCTGGACAATGAGCAGTTCTTC. Translation: CASSPRGELDNEQFF.